The clone carrying this T cell receptor (beta chain) was picked up a small number of times. The antigen remains undetermined. Germline V gene sequence: CDR1 MDHEN, CDR2 SYDVKM. The ends lost 4 bases at V and 6 bases at J; junction bases unmatched: 9. The CDR3 runs 14 residues. This entry comes from a study of coeliac disease. Study context: Each coeliac patient was active, refractory type I, or diet-controlled. High-resolution HLA typing was lacking; TRBV7-2 bias was queried instead.

Study-wide findings and caveats: Control samples showed higher TRB and TRG clonality than intraepithelial and lamina propria samples in active celiac disease. Few TRB amino acid sequences were shared between samples; most were unique.

Here immunoSEQ multiplex PCR was the method, and the copy in TCRdb shows in-frame clones only, minus some. Counted here are approximately 2,400 clones, approximately 64% occurring once; the ten biggest clones make up roughly 25%. The sequence was collected from a woman aged 65 to 85 with celiac disease on a gluten-free diet. The V call is TRBV28, the J call TRBJ2-7, with 7 positions matching TRBD1. Sequenced material: intraepithelial lymphocytes from the gut. The CDR3: CASSYVQGVGEQYF. Written as DNA, the CDR3 is TGTGCCAGCAGTTATGTGCAGGGGGTAGGCGAGCAGTACTTC.